This T cell receptor (beta chain) was profiled in a study of T cells in Graves' hyperthyroidism and ophthalmopathy. The investigators amplified TCR beta CDR3 regions from RNA transcripts. A set of HTBI primers served as the primers for a first-round RT-PCR of the TCR CDR3. TCRdb independently ran MiXCR on the multiplex PCR reads; one entry per CDR3 protein. The data contain roughly 500,000 distinct CDR3 sequences, about 43% of them singletons. CDR1 is SGHVS and CDR2 is FQNEAQ in the germline V gene. The CDR3 is 15 residues long. The specimen sequenced was peripheral blood or thyroid tissue (not recorded which). V and J are TRBV7-8 and TRBJ2-7, with TRBD1 matching over 8 bases. The assigned J gene may be wrong: the sequence end matches TRBJ2-1 better. The origin of this receptor is an adult woman with Graves' disease, either hyperthyroidism or ophthalmopathy (not recorded which). This CDR3 is CASSIGQGGGNEQFF. CDR3 nucleotides: TGTGCCAGCAGCATAGGACAGGGAGGAGGGAATGAGCAGTTCTTC.